This paragraph reports one T cell receptor (beta chain). Its antigen is unidentified. This specimen comes from a study of cytomegalovirus exposure and HLA in healthy donors. Study-wide results and limits: The study found most TCR sequences rare, yet found some public TCRs in many donors.

The data were produced by immunoSEQ multiplex PCR, yet TCRdb's version contains in-frame clones alone and is incomplete. The sample consists of about 360,000 clones, about nine tenths of them appearing once. This TCR derives from a woman between 18 and 29 years old in good health and CMV-seronegative. Sequenced material: PBMCs.

Here the CDR3 DNA reads TGTGCCAGTAAGACGACAGGGGGCCAGGGCGGCACTGAAGCTTTCTTT. Encoded protein: CASKTTGGQGGTEAFF. The chain employs TRBV27 and TRBJ1-1; 10 bases align to TRBD1. Germline trimming cut 9 bases from V and 4 bases from J; bases unmatched to any gene: 14. Per the germline V gene, CDR1 is MNHEY and CDR2 is SMNVEV (reference sequence). The CDR3 length is 16 residues.